The 8 T cell receptor beta chains reported below all come from one sample, sequenced in a study of blood T cells in healthy people across ages. Through a sample-barcoded 5' primer and a J-beta primer mix, a second PCR was run for roughly 6 to 11 cycles. TCRdb ran MiXCR on the 5' RACE reads and lists one entry per CDR3 protein. The profile covers some 640,000 distinct CDR3 sequences, with about 30% appearing a single time and about 15% taken by the ten largest. Sequencing was performed on blood. The origin of the receptors is a woman aged 80 or over in good health.

The V and J genes are TRBV18 and TRBJ2-3; tentative D call: TRBD2 (6 bases). Germline CDR1 is KGHSH and CDR2 is LQKENI. Trimming took off 0 bases at V and 2 bases at J, with 9 bases between the two ends. The CDR3 is 15 residues long. CDR3: CASSPPGGFTDTQYF. CDR3 DNA sequence: TGTGCCAGCTCACCACCGGGGGGATTCACAGATACGCAGTATTTT.

This clonotype was counted many times. The J gene is TRBJ1-5, the V gene TRBV12-3 or TRBV12-4; tentative D call: TRBD1 (5 bases). The CDR3 is 15 residues long. V dropped 1 base and J dropped 3 bases, with 10 bases sitting between them. The CDR3 is CASSLGRGANQPQHF. CDR3 bases: TGTGCCAGCAGTTTAGGTAGAGGGGCCAATCAGCCCCAGCATTTT.

On this clonotype: A much larger clone lies a single base off, so this may be a read error. The chain uses TRBV7-3 and TRBJ2-7, with 8 nucleotides matching TRBD2. This CDR3 is 16 amino acids long. Per the germline V gene, CDR1 is SGHTA and CDR2 is FQGTGA. Trimming removed 3 bases from V and 7 bases from J; junction bases left unmatched: 14. The CDR3 nucleotides are TGTGCCAGCAGCTTTTATCGGGGGGGGCCTACGGATGAGCAGTACTTC. Amino acid sequence: CASSFYRGGPTDEQYF.

In its sample, this clonotype was seen many times. This chain connects TRBV4-3 to TRBJ2-1; 8 bases map to TRBD2. CDR3 length equals 16 residues. Germline-derived CDR1 and CDR2 are LGHNA and YSLEER. V shed 0 bases and J 10 bases; nucleotides not matched to a gene: 11. Here the CDR3 DNA reads TGCGCCAGCAGCCAAGAGAGAGCGGGGGCCCGTCCGGAGCAGTTCTTC. Protein product: CASSQERAGARPEQFF.

This chain links TRBV6-6 with TRBJ2-3, with D perhaps matching TRBD1 (5 bases). Germline CDR1 MNHNY, CDR2 SVGAGI (reference sequence). Trimming stripped 7 bases from V and 2 bases from J, with 19 bases between. The CDR3 has 16 residues. This chain's CDR3 is CASTGLKPAFTDTQYF. CDR3 DNA sequence: TGTGCCAGCACAGGGTTGAAACCAGCCTTCACAGATACGCAGTATTTT.

The sample holds a few counts of this clonotype. The rearrangement uses TRBV11-2 and TRBJ2-2; maybe TRBD1 (5 bases). The V end lost 3 bases, the J end lost 6 bases, and 8 bases lay between the germline ends. The length of the CDR3 is 13 residues. In germline, CDR1 is SGHAT, CDR2 FQNNGV. CDR3 DNA: TGTGCCAGCAGCTTTATCAGGGCCGGGGAGCTGTTTTTT. This gives the protein CASSFIRAGELFF.

This clonotype was seen only a few times. The gene calls are TRBV7-3 and TRBJ2-7; the D gene is possibly TRBD1 (7 bases). This CDR3 comprises 18 residues. With 4 bases removed from V and 7 bases from J, the gap between germline ends came to 29 bases. CDR1 is SGHTA and CDR2 is FQGTGA in the germline V gene. As DNA, the CDR3 is TGTGCCAGCAGCTCAAAGGGGGGCAGGGGGAAAACCTACAATGAGCAGTACTTC. This gives the protein CASSSKGGRGKTYNEQYF.

The chain couples TRBV7-2 to TRBJ2-1; D perhaps matches TRBD1 (6 bases). This CDR3 is built from 14 residues. With 2 bases removed from V and 10 bases from J, the gap between germline ends came to 15 bases. In germline, CDR1 is SGHTA, CDR2 FQGNSA. The CDR3, as DNA: TGTGCCAGCAGCTTACAGGGGAATTCGCGCGAGCAGTTCTTC. Its translation is CASSLQGNSREQFF.